This T cell receptor (beta chain) was identified during a study of identical twins. This clonotype was observed many times. TCRdb processed the 5' RACE reads anew with MiXCR; each CDR3 protein has one entry. The data show 240,000 or so distinct CDR3 sequences, about 10% seen once. In germline, CDR1 is SGHRS, CDR2 YFSETQ. The V gene lost 0 bases and the J gene lost 5 bases, with 12 bases spanning the gap. CDR3 length: 14 residues. The rearrangement joins TRBV5-1 to TRBJ2-7, with a tentative D call TRBD2 (6 bases). The TCR comes from a man aged 50 to 59 in good health. Material: memory T cells sorted from blood. This CDR3 reads CASSLDLPGDEQYF. In nucleotides, the CDR3 is TGCGCCAGCAGCTTGGACCTCCCGGGGGACGAGCAGTACTTC.